This T cell receptor (beta chain) derives from a study of circulating tumor DNA in untreated peripheral T-cell lymphoma (dated by TCRdb to the early 2020s). Broad study findings and their caveats: Tumor-specific clonotypes were identified in approximately 77% of patients, with identification achieved from around 90% of baseline tissues and about 70% of baseline serum samples.

Library prep was done by the immunoSEQ multiplex PCR assay. TCRdb retrieved this table from immuneACCESS and kept in-frame rearrangements only. Not all clones are present; in checked studies, unresolved V genes account for under half, and no reason is known for the remainder. Here the sample has 9,500 to 12,000 clones; 65% to 80% occur a single time. 31% of the sample is taken by the ten largest. The CDR3 spans 15 residues, from the cysteine through the phenylalanine. The entry retains the CDR3 DNA only, 45 bases that are in frame from base 1. CDR1 is given as GTSNPN and CDR2 as SVGIG, both from the germline V gene (reference sequence). The trim is 5 bases for V and 2 bases for J, with a gap of 18 bases between the germline ends. For this clone: Its specific antigen is unknown. Base qualities were left out, and no much larger clone turns up one base away.

Tumor-specific TCR clonotypes were identified by sequencing baseline tumor tissue collected before treatment. The study used next-generation sequencing of T-cell receptor sequences to monitor peripheral T-cell lymphoma patients receiving frontline treatment on a trial. Sequencing was done on a sample of tumor tissue. The clonotype originates from a human donor with peripheral T-cell lymphoma. The receptor chain draws on TRBV30 and TRBJ1-2; there is no confident call for the D gene. The nucleotide sequence is TGTGCCTGGGAGCAACCTGCCGGTAAAAACTATGGCTACACCTTC. Its product reads: CAWEQPAGKNYGYTF.